The 32 T cell receptor beta chains below come from one sample, sequenced in a study of T-cell memory formation after mild COVID-19. TCRdb redid the calling of the 5' RACE reads with MiXCR, one entry per CDR3 protein. Here the sample spans a few hundred thousand distinct CDR3 sequences, about 24% being singletons. What was sequenced was PBMCs or a T cell subset sorted from them (not recorded which). The receptors derive from an adult woman who had mild COVID-19 (a few samples of this study predate the infection). Cell type and time point are not known.

This clonotype appeared a few times. J is TRBJ1-4 and V is TRBV6-2 or TRBV6-3, with 10 bases aligning to TRBD1. The CDR3 extends over 16 amino acids. Losses at the gene ends were 2 bases for V and 6 bases for J; bases not matched to a gene: 6. Germline V gene sequence: CDR1 MNHEY, CDR2 SVGEGT. The CDR3: CASSYPRTGGYEKLFF. The CDR3 bases are TGTGCCAGCAGTTACCCGAGGACAGGGGGGTATGAAAAACTGTTTTTT.

This clonotype was counted between two and nine times. The rearrangement joins TRBV5-1 to TRBJ2-2; 7 bases line up with TRBD1. After removal of 4 bases from V and 5 bases from J, the junction contained 8 bases not matched to a gene. The CDR3 totals 15 residues. Per the germline V gene, CDR1 is SGHRS and CDR2 is YFSETQ. This chain's CDR3 is CASSTRQGSTGELFF. CDR3 in DNA: TGCGCCAGCAGCACGAGACAGGGTTCAACCGGGGAGCTGTTTTTT.

This clonotype was recorded only once. The chain is built from TRBV3-1 and TRBJ2-2, with a weak D call TRBD1 (5 bases). V shed 1 base and J shed 6 bases, with 12 bases lying between them. There are 15 residues in the CDR3. The V gene's germline CDR1 is LGHDT and CDR2 YNNKEL (reference sequence). This CDR3 reads CASSQGRVRAGELFF. The CDR3 region has the DNA TGTGCCAGCAGCCAAGGCAGGGTTCGGGCCGGGGAGCTGTTTTTT. The full variable domain, its missing parts supplied by reference TRBV3-1 and TRBJ2-2, is DTAVSQTPKYLVTQMGNDKSIKCEQNLGHDTMYWYKQDSKKFLKIMFSYNNKELIINETVPNRFSPKSPDKAHLNLHINSLELGDSAVYFCASSQGRVRAGELFFGEGSRLTVL.

The chain couples TRBV14 to TRBJ1-1, with a weak D call TRBD1 (6 bases). The CDR3 is 18 amino acids. Germline CDR1 SGHDN, CDR2 FVKESK. V lost 1 base, J lost 0 bases, and 18 bases lay in between. The CDR3 bases are TGTGCCAGCAGCCAAGGCTCTTACAGGGACCGTATGAACACTGAAGCTTTCTTT. Translated: CASSQGSYRDRMNTEAFF. The whole variable domain, remainder taken from reference TRBV14 and TRBJ1-1, is EAGVTQFPSHSVIEKGQTVTLRCDPISGHDNLYWYRRVMGKEIKFLLHFVKESKQDESGMPNNRFLAERTGGTYSTLKVQPAELEDSGVYFCASSQGSYRDRMNTEAFFGQGTRLTVV.

The chain joins TRBV25-1 to TRBJ2-7; a weak D match, TRBD1 (5 bases). The CDR3 sequence is 14 residues long. V dropped 10 bases and J dropped 4 bases, with 20 bases sitting between them. Germline V gives CDR1 MGHDK, CDR2 SYGVNS. The CDR3 sequence is CATKTPGAGYEQYF. CDR3 nucleotide sequence: TGTGCCACCAAGACTCCAGGAGCAGGGTACGAGCAGTACTTC.

The table lists this clonotype with a few counts. The chain joins TRBV20-1 to TRBJ1-2; TRBD1 is a possible D gene (6 bases). Germline V gives CDR1 DFQATT, CDR2 SNEGSKA (reference sequence). CDR3 size: 16 residues. V was clipped by 0 bases and J by 4 bases, with 18 bases between them. CDR3 in amino acids: CSARESVTGRIYGYTF. The CDR3 DNA reads TGCAGTGCTAGAGAATCCGTGACAGGTCGTATCTATGGCTACACCTTC.

This sequence joins TRBV2 and TRBJ2-3; 7 bases line up with TRBD1. CDR1 SNHLY and CDR2 FYNNEI come from the germline V gene. V lost 7 bases, J lost 2 bases, and 9 bases stayed unmatched. The CDR3 covers 15 residues. The DNA for the CDR3 is TGTGCCAGCACCGTGACAGGGTCTTTCACAGATACGCAGTATTTT. Its translation is CASTVTGSFTDTQYF.

This clonotype came up a few times. This sequence joins TRBV19 and TRBJ1-5; the D is unclear. The germline gives CDR1 LNHDA, CDR2 SQIVND (reference sequence). Trimming cost V 3 bases and J 7 bases, with 13 bases left between them. This CDR3 region has 14 residues. DNA of the CDR3: TGTGCCAGTAGTATCGCCCCCCGACCCCAGCCCCAGCATTTT. Translation: CASSIAPRPQPQHF.

The chain uses TRBV19 and TRBJ1-4; 8 nucleotides agree with TRBD1. This CDR3 spans 14 amino acids. The germline gives CDR1 LNHDA, CDR2 SQIVND (reference sequence). Unmatched junction bases numbered 1, after V lost 4 bases and J lost 3 bases. CDR3 in amino acids: CASSTGQANEKLFF. For the CDR3, the DNA is TGTGCCAGTAGTACGGGACAGGCTAATGAAAAACTGTTTTTT.

This clonotype has a handful of counts. This CDR3 is CASSPARASGQEQFF. As DNA, the CDR3 is TGTGCCAGCAGCCCCGCCAGGGCCTCTGGGCAGGAGCAGTTCTTC. This sequence joins TRBV12-3 or TRBV12-4 and TRBJ2-1; D perhaps matches TRBD1 (5 bases). V gave up 6 bases and J gave up 10 bases, with 22 bases separating them. This CDR3 contains 15 residues.

The V and J genes are TRBV7-3 and TRBJ2-7; D is possibly TRBD1 (6 bases). Trimming cost V 2 bases and J 6 bases, with 11 bases left between them. Per the germline V gene, CDR1 is SGHTA and CDR2 is FQGTGA. This CDR3 has 13 residues. CDR3 bases: TGTGCCAGCAGCTTACACAGGGACGGCGAGCAGTACTTC. Its translation is CASSLHRDGEQYF.

This clonotype showed up just a few times. The chain has TRBV7-8 and TRBJ2-3; 7 nucleotides match TRBD1. The CDR3 loop spans 16 amino acids. Germline-derived CDR1 and CDR2 are SGHVS and FQNEAQ. Unmatched junction bases numbered 11, after V lost 2 bases and J lost 6 bases. CDR3 sequence (DNA): TGTGCCAGCAGCTTATACACAGGGGTGGTGCATGATACGCAGTATTTT. It is translated as CASSLYTGVVHDTQYF.

This sequence joins TRBV10-3 and TRBJ2-3; 9 nucleotides match TRBD2. Germline V gene lookup returns CDR1 ENHRY and CDR2 SYGVKD. V lost 2 bases and J lost 2; bases outside the gene matches: 11. The CDR3 runs 18 residues. CDR3 loop: CAISELSGGPLVTDTQYF. For the CDR3, the DNA is TGTGCCATCAGTGAGCTTAGCGGGGGCCCTCTTGTCACAGATACGCAGTATTTT.

This clonotype has just a few counts. CDR3 region: CAREFGPPTVGDTEAFF. The CDR3 DNA reads as TGTGCCAGAGAATTTGGTCCCCCTACGGTGGGCGACACTGAAGCTTTCTTT. The chain carries TRBV5-6 and TRBJ1-1; D is unresolved. The CDR3 spans 17 residues. Germline V gene sequence: CDR1 SGHDT, CDR2 YYEEEE. V lost 8 bases and J lost 3, with 26 bases in between.

The chain couples TRBV25-1 to TRBJ2-3, with 12 bases aligning to TRBD2. Germline loops: CDR1 MGHDK, CDR2 SYGVNS. This CDR3 contains 18 residues. V shed 9 bases, J shed 6 bases, and the junction held 19 bases outside the gene matches. CDR3 sequence reads: CARPERDASGGARDTQYF. The DNA for the CDR3 is TGTGCCAGACCAGAGAGGGATGCTAGCGGGGGGGCCCGGGATACGCAGTATTTT.

This clonotype has more than one count but fewer than ten. The chain joins TRBV6-2 or TRBV6-3 to TRBJ2-7; D might be TRBD1 (6 bases). The CDR3 runs 13 residues. Germline-derived CDR1 and CDR2 are MNHEY and SVGEGT. Trimming removed 6 bases from V and 3 bases from J, with 12 bases in between. CDR3 residues: CASRRWTDYEQYF. CDR3 in DNA: TGTGCCAGCAGACGCTGGACAGACTACGAGCAGTACTTC.

J is TRBJ2-2 and V is TRBV28, with 7 bases matching TRBD1. The germline V gene has CDR1 MDHEN and CDR2 SYDVKM. The CDR3 length is 15 residues. J gave up 8 bases and V 4 bases, and 10 bases lay outside the gene matches. In DNA, the CDR3 is TGTGCCAGCAGTTCTCCCGGGACAGCGGTGGGGGAGCTGTTTTTT. It specifies CASSSPGTAVGELFF.

This clonotype was counted a few times. V and J are TRBV11-2 and TRBJ1-5, with D hard to call. CDR1 and CDR2 (germline): SGHAT, FQNNGV. The CDR3 is 13 residues long. V was cut by 0 bases and J by 7 bases, with 7 bases left in between. The CDR3: CASSLDGWQPQHF. CDR3 bases: TGTGCCAGCAGCTTAGACGGGTGGCAGCCCCAGCATTTT.

This clonotype was observed once. The chain joins TRBV9 to TRBJ1-5; D unclear. Germline V CDR1 and CDR2: SGDLS, YYNGEE. With 2 bases removed from V and 4 bases from J, the gap between germline ends came to 13 bases. The CDR3 runs 15 residues. CDR3 loop: CASSVSPGGNQPQHF. CDR3 nucleotide sequence: TGTGCCAGCAGCGTCTCACCCGGCGGTAATCAGCCCCAGCATTTT.

This clonotype was seen a handful of times. The gene calls are TRBV6-5 and TRBJ1-3; 8 bases fit TRBD1. The V gene end was trimmed by 6 bases and the J gene end by 0 bases; junction bases not matched to a gene: 4. Germline V gene lookup returns CDR1 MNHEY and CDR2 SVGAGI. This CDR3 comprises 15 residues. The CDR3 coding sequence is TGTGCCAGCAGACCAGGGACAGGCTCTGGAAACACCATATATTTT. Amino acids: CASRPGTGSGNTIYF.

A few counts support this clonotype. The chain links TRBV7-2 to TRBJ2-1; D may be TRBD2 (5 bases). V was clipped by 7 bases and J by 1 base, with 14 bases between them. The CDR3 is made up of 15 amino acids. Looked up from germline, CDR1 is SGHTA and CDR2 is FQGNSA. The CDR3 is CASKLQLVSYNEQFF. CDR3 DNA sequence: TGTGCCAGCAAATTACAACTAGTTTCCTACAATGAGCAGTTCTTC.

This chain links TRBV4-1 with TRBJ2-1; no clear D gene. V dropped 1 base and J dropped 6 bases, with 13 bases sitting between them. The V gene's germline CDR1 is MGHRA and CDR2 YSYEKL. The CDR3 length is 15 residues. CDR3 sequence reads: CASSQGGIESNEQFF. DNA of the CDR3: TGCGCCAGCAGCCAAGGAGGCATAGAATCCAATGAGCAGTTCTTC.

This chain connects TRBV12-3 or TRBV12-4 to TRBJ1-5, with D perhaps TRBD1 (5 bases). V was clipped by 6 bases and J by 0 bases, with 9 bases between them. The CDR3 sequence is 14 residues long. The CDR3 is CASSTTGSNQPQHF. As DNA, the CDR3 is TGTGCCAGCAGCACCACAGGTAGCAATCAGCCCCAGCATTTT.

This clonotype occurred a few times. The rearrangement links TRBV2 to TRBJ2-7; tentative D call: TRBD1 (6 bases). V shed 8 bases and J shed 3 bases, with 14 bases lying between them. Germline CDR1 reads SNHLY; CDR2 reads FYNNEI. The CDR3 contains 13 residues. In nucleotides, the CDR3 is TGTGCCAGCGGGCCAGGGGTGTTCTACGAGCAGTACTTC. Translation gives CASGPGVFYEQYF.

This clonotype has just a few counts. V gene TRBV12-3 or TRBV12-4 combines with J gene TRBJ1-3; D remains unclear. This CDR3 contains 14 residues. Trimming took 6 bases from V and 4 from J, leaving 13 bases between them. The CDR3 DNA is TGTGCCAGCAGCACATGGGGTAAAGGAAACACCATATATTTT. It is translated as CASSTWGKGNTIYF.

Many counts were recorded for this clonotype. The chain recombines TRBV12-3 or TRBV12-4 with TRBJ1-2; no definite D call. Trimming stripped 5 bases from V and 4 bases from J, with 5 bases between. This CDR3 region has 11 residues. DNA of the CDR3: TGTGCCAGCAGTCCTTCCTATGGCTACACCTTC. Protein product: CASSPSYGYTF.

The chain joins TRBV7-9 to TRBJ1-1, with 7 positions matching TRBD1. Trimming took 4 bases from V and 6 from J; bases not matched to a gene: 2. CDR3 length: 12 residues. Germline values: CDR1 SEHNR, CDR2 FQNEAQ (reference sequence). This chain's CDR3 is CASSSGGPEAFF. For the CDR3, the DNA is TGTGCCAGCAGCTCAGGGGGTCCTGAAGCTTTCTTT.

This clonotype was found a few times. This chain connects TRBV9 to TRBJ2-2, with D possibly being TRBD2 (5 bases). Per germline, CDR1 SGDLS and CDR2 YYNGEE. Trimming shortened V by 4 bases and J by 9 bases, and 7 bases separated the two germline ends. The CDR3 length is 11 residues. The CDR3 nucleotides are TGTGCCAGCAGCCCCGGGAGGGAGCTGTTTTTT. Translated: CASSPGRELFF. The full variable domain, its missing parts supplied by reference TRBV9 and TRBJ2-2, is DSGVTQTPKHLITATGQRVTLRCSPRSGDLSVYWYQQSLDQGLQFLIQYYNGEERAKGNILERFSAQQFPDLHSELNLSSLELGDSALYFCASSPGRELFFGEGSRLTVL.

The gene calls are TRBV7-2 and TRBJ1-5; tentatively, D is TRBD1 (5 bases). V lost 5 bases, J lost 3 bases, and 11 bases lay in between. This CDR3 comprises 14 residues. From germline, CDR1 is SGHTA and CDR2 FQGNSA. For the CDR3, the DNA is TGTGCCAGCAGCCCGGGGGGGGTCAATCAGCCCCAGCATTTT. This encodes CASSPGGVNQPQHF.

The chain joins TRBV6-5 to TRBJ2-1; 8 positions match TRBD2. CDR1 is MNHEY, CDR2 SVGAGI, per germline. The CDR3 runs 16 residues. Trimming cost V 5 bases and J 0 bases; bases outside gene matches: 6. The chain's CDR3 is CASSQRGTTSYNEQFF. CDR3 nucleotides: TGTGCCAGCAGTCAGCGGGGGACGACCTCCTACAATGAGCAGTTCTTC.

Only a few counts were recorded for this clonotype. This chain joins TRBV7-9 and TRBJ2-4, with TRBD2 matching over 13 bases. Per germline, CDR1 SEHNR and CDR2 FQNEAQ (reference sequence). This CDR3 has 19 amino acids. The ends lost 3 bases at V and 5 bases at J; junction bases unmatched: 13. The CDR3 DNA follows: TGTGCCAGCAGCTTGGTAGTCGGACTAGCGGGGGCGACAGAAAACATTCAGTACTTC. This codes for CASSLVVGLAGATENIQYF.

This rearrangement joins TRBV5-1 to TRBJ1-2; D is unclear. The CDR3 totals 13 residues. V lost 4 bases and J lost 3, with 10 bases in between. Germline values: CDR1 SGHRS, CDR2 YFSETQ. Written as DNA, the CDR3 is TGCGCCAGCAGCCAAGTCGGGGACTATGGCTACACCTTC. Its translation: CASSQVGDYGYTF.